This TCR beta chain was identified in a study of read filtering for tumor transcriptome and immune sequencing. The wider study: Whole-transcriptome libraries were prepared after DNase treatment.

This clonotype came up many times. Molecular barcoded adaptors covering alpha/delta and beta/gamma chains were used on roughly 400 ng RNA. One entry per CDR3 protein results from TCRdb running MiXCR on the reads. The data contain about 46,000 distinct CDR3 sequences, less than 20% of them seen just once; the ten biggest clones take up roughly two fifths. The germline V and J ends were trimmed by 1 base and 5 bases, with 13 bases remaining between them. The CDR3 is 15 residues long. Germline CDR1 reads SGHVS; CDR2 reads FQNEAQ. The clonotype comes from a donor at least 40 years old with multiple myeloma. V gene TRBV7-8 combines with J gene TRBJ2-3; perhaps TRBD2 as D (7 bases). The sequenced sample consisted of a population of CD138-negative cells sorted from bone marrow. The CDR3 region is CASSLGGEGGDTQYF. The CDR3 DNA follows: TGTGCCAGCAGCTTAGGAGGGGAGGGGGGAGATACGCAGTATTTT.